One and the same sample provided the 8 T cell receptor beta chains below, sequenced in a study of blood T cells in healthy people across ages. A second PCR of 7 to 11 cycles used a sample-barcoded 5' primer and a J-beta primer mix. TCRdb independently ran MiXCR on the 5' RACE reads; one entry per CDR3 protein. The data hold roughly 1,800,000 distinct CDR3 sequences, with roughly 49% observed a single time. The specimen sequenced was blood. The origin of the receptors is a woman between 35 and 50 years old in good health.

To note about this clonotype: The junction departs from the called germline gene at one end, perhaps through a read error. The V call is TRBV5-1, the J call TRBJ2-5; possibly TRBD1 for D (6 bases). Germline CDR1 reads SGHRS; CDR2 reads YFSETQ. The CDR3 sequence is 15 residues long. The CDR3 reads CAGSLAGQGYETQYF. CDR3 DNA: TGCGCCGGCAGCTTGGCTGGTCAGGGGTATGAGACCCAGTACTTC.

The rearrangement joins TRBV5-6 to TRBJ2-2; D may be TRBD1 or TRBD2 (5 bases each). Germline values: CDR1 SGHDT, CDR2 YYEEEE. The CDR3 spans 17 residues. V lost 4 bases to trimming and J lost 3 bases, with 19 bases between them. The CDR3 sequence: CASSQVGAREYTGELFF. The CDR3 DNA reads TGTGCCAGCAGCCAGGTAGGGGCCAGGGAGTACACCGGGGAGCTGTTTTTT.

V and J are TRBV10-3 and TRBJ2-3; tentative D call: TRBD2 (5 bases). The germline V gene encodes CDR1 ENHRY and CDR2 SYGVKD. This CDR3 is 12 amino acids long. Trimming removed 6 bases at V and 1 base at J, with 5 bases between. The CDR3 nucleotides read TGTGCCATCAGCGGGGGCACAGATACGCAGTATTTT. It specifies CAISGGTDTQYF.

This CDR3 is CASSTAPGELFF. The CDR3 DNA reads as TGTGCCAGCAGCACCGCGCCAGGGGAGCTGTTTTTT. The rearrangement joins TRBV6-5 to TRBJ2-2, with no clear D. The CDR3 has 12 residues. V lost 6 bases and J 8 bases, leaving 10 bases between the germline ends. Per the germline V gene, CDR1 is MNHEY and CDR2 is SVGAGI.

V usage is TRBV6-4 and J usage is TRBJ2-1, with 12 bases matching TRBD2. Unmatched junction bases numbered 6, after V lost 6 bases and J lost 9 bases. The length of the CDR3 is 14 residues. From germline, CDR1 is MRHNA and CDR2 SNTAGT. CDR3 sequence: CASSLAGGPTEQFF. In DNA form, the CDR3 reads TGTGCCAGCAGCCTAGCGGGGGGGCCGACTGAGCAGTTCTTC.

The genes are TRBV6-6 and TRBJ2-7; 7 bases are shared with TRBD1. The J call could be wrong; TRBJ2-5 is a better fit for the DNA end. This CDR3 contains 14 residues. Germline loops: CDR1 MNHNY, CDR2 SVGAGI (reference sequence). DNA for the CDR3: TGTGCCAGCAGACCCGGGACAGTAACAGAGACCCAGTACTTC. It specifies CASRPGTVTETQYF.

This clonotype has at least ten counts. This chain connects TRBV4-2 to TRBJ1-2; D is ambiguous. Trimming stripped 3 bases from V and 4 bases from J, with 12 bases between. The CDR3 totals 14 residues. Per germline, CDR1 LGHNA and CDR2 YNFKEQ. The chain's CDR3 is CASSQYTGSYGYTF. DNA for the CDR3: TGTGCCAGCAGCCAGTACACGGGGTCCTATGGCTACACCTTC.

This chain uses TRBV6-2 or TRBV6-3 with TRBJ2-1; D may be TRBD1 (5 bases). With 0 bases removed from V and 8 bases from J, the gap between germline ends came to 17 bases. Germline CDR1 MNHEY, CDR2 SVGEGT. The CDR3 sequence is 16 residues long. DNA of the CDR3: TGTGCCAGCAGTTACTCGTCAGGGAATTATTTGTATGAGCAGTTCTTC. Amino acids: CASSYSSGNYLYEQFF.